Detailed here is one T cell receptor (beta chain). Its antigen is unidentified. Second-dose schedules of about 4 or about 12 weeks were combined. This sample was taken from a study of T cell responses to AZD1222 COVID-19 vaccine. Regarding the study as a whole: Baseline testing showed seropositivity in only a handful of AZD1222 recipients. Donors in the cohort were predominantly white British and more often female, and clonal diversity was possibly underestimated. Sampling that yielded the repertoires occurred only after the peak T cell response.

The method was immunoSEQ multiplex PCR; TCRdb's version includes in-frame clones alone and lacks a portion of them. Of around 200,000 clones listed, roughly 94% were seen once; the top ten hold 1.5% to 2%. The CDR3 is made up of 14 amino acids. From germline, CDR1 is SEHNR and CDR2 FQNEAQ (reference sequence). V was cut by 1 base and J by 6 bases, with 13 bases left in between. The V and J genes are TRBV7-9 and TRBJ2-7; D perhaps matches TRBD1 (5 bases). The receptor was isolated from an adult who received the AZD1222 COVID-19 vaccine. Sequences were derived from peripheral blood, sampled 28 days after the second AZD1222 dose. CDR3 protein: CASSLGGQGGEQYF. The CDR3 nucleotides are TGTGCCAGCAGCTTAGGGGGCCAGGGCGGCGAGCAGTACTTC.